This T cell receptor (beta chain) was captured in a study of T cell responses to AZD1222 COVID-19 vaccine. Study-level findings and limits: Donors were mostly white British, more females; clonal diversity possibly underestimated. Among those given AZD1222, only 6 or 7 were seropositive at baseline.

Using immunoSEQ multiplex PCR, the repertoire was profiled, and TCRdb retains in-frame clones only, with some absent. The sample lists tens of thousands of clones; 80% were seen once. The CDR3 covers 13 residues. Germline-derived CDR1 and CDR2 are SEHNR and FQNEAQ (reference sequence). Trimming took 1 base from V and 4 from J, leaving 7 bases between them. On this clone: Its antigen is undetermined.

The TCR originated in an adult in good health. This specimen consisted of peripheral blood, obtained on day 0 of AZD1222 vaccination. The chain employs TRBV7-9 and TRBJ1-1, with TRBD1 as a possible D gene (5 bases). The CDR3 here is CASSLEGSTEAFF. In DNA form, the CDR3 reads TGTGCCAGCAGCTTAGAGGGGAGCACTGAAGCTTTCTTT.